This TCR beta chain was sequenced during a study of regulatory and conventional T cells in RAG deficiency. General study points: Sorted Omenn CD25-high CD127-low cells may not be bona fide Tregs. RAG-deficient patients showed markedly lower Shannon entropy and higher Simpson indices than control T-cell subsets. Omenn syndrome and CID/AS patients had around 100-fold fewer unique Treg TCR beta sequences, versus around 9.8-fold elsewhere. In Omenn syndrome, Treg and Tconv repertoires overlapped >80%.

The sorted regulatory T cells were CD4+, CD25-high and CD127-low, with genomic DNA sequenced. This clone was picked up one time. Its target is not known. Clones were read by immunoSEQ multiplex PCR, and TCRdb kept only the in-frame ones, dropping some. The sample yields over 10,000 clones, approximately 93% seen once. The CDR3 is 18 residues long. Per the germline V gene, CDR1 is KGHSH and CDR2 is LQKENI. Trimming cost V 3 bases and J 0 bases; bases outside gene matches: 12. The same data also went into a second study, on regulatory T cells. Per that study: Primers: 52 TRBV forward and 13 TRBJ reverse.

The sample taken for sequencing was CD127- CD25+ CD4+ Tregs sorted from blood. The chain links TRBV18 to TRBJ1-1; TRBD1 matches at 8 bases. This TCR came from a human donor in good health. The CDR3: CASSPLDRARRLNTEAFF. The DNA for the CDR3 is TGTGCCAGCTCACCGCTGGACAGGGCCCGTCGGCTGAACACTGAAGCTTTCTTT.